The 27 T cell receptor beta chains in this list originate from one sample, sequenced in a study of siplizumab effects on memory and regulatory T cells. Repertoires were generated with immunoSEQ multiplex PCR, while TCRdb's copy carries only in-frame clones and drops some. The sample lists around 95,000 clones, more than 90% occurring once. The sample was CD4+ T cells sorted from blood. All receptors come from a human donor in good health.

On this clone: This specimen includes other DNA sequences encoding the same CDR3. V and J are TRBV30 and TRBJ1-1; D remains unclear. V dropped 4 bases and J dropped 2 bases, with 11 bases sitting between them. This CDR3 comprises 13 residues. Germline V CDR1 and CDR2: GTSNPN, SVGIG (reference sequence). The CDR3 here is CAWNPDRNTEAFF. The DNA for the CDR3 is TGTGCCTGGAACCCCGACCGAAACACTGAAGCTTTCTTT.

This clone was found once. In DNA, the CDR3 is TGTGCCATCAGTGAGAGTTCTGTGGGCAGGGAGGCTGGCTACACCTTC. It codes for CAISESSVGREAGYTF. This chain connects TRBV10-3 to TRBJ1-2, with D possibly matching TRBD1 (5 bases). Trimming shortened V by 2 bases and J by 7 bases, and 20 bases separated the two germline ends. Looked up from germline, CDR1 is ENHRY and CDR2 is SYGVKD. The CDR3 has 16 amino acids.

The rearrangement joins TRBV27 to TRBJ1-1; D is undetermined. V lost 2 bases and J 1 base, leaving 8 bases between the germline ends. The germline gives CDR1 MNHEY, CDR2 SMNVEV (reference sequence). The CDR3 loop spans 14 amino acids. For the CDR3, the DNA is TGTGCCAGCAGTTTAATTGCAGCGAACACTGAAGCTTTCTTT. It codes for CASSLIAANTEAFF.

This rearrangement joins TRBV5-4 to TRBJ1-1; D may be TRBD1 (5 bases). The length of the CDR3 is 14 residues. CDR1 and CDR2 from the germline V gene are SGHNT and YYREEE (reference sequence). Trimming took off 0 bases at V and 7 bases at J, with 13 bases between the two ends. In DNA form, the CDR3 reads TGTGCCAGCAGCTTGGGGGGACGTATAGGTGAAGCTTTCTTT. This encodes CASSLGGRIGEAFF.

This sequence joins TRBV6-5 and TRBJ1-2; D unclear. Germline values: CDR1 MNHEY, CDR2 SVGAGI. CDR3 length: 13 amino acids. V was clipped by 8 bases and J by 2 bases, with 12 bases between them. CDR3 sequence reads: CASGMAGNYGYTF. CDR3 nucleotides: TGTGCCAGCGGTATGGCGGGCAACTATGGCTACACCTTC.

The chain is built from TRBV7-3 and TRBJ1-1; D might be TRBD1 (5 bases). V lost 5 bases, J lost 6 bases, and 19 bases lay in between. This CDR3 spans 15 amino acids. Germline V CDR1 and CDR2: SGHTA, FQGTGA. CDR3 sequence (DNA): TGTGCCAGCAGCCCCACCGGCCAGGGTTGGTCTGAAGCTTTCTTT. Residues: CASSPTGQGWSEAFF. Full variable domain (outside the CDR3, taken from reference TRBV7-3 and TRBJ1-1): GAGVSQTPSNKVTEKGKYVELRCDPISGHTALYWYRQSLGQGPEFLIYFQGTGAADDSGLPNDRFFAVRPEGSVSTLKIQRTERGDSAVYLCASSPTGQGWSEAFFGQGTRLTVV.

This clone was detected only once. CDR3 bases: TGTGCCAGCAGCTGGGGGGGACAGGGAAATTCACCCCTCCACTTT. Translated, it gives CASSWGGQGNSPLHF. V is TRBV7-9 and J is TRBJ1-6; 9 bases agree with TRBD1. Germline values: CDR1 SEHNR, CDR2 FQNEAQ (reference sequence). CDR3 size: 15 residues. The V and J ends lost 4 bases and 7 bases, in that order; junction bases with no gene match: 5. Full variable domain (rest looked up from reference TRBV7-9 and TRBJ1-6): DTGVSQNPRHKITKRGQNVTFRCDPISEHNRLYWYRQTLGQGPEFLTYFQNEAQLEKSRLLSDRFSAERPKGSFSTLEIQRTEQGDSAMYLCASSWGGQGNSPLHFGNGTRLTVT.

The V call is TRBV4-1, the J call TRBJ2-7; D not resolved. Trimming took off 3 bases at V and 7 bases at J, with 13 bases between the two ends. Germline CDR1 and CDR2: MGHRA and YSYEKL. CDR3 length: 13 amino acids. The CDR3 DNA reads TGCGCCAGCAGCCACGCCTTGCTTGAAGAGCAGTACTTC. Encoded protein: CASSHALLEEQYF.

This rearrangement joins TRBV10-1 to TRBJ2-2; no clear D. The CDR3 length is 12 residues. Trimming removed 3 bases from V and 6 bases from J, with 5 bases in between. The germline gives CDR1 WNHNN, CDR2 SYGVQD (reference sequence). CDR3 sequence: CASSDTAGELFF. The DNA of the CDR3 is TGCGCCAGCAGTGATACAGCCGGGGAGCTGTTTTTT.

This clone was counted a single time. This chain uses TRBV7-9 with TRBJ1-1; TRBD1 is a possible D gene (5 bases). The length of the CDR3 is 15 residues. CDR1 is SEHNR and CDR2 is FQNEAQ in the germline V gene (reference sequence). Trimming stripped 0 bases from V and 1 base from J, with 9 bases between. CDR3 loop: CASSLARGWNTEAFF. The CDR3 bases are TGTGCCAGCAGCTTAGCTCGGGGGTGGAACACTGAAGCTTTCTTT.

The CDR3 nucleotides are TGTGCCAGCAACAGAGGGGGGCCCGGAAACACTGAAGCTTTCTTT. It translates to CASNRGGPGNTEAFF. This chain links TRBV11-2 with TRBJ1-1, with a weak D call TRBD1 (6 bases). This CDR3 contains 15 residues. Germline V gene lookup returns CDR1 SGHAT and CDR2 FQNNGV. V was trimmed by 7 bases and J by 2 bases, leaving 17 bases between them.

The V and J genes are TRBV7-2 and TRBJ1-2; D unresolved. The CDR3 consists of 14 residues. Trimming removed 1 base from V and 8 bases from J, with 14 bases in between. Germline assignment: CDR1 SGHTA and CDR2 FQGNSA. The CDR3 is CASSLGLGVSGYTF. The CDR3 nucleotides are TGTGCCAGCAGCTTAGGTCTGGGTGTCAGCGGCTACACCTTC. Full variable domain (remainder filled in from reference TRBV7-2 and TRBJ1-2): GAGVSQSPSNKVTEKGKDVELRCDPISGHTALYWYRQSLGQGLEFLIYFQGNSAPDKSGLPSDRFSAERTGGSVSTLTIQRTQQEDSAVYLCASSLGLGVSGYTFGSGTRLTVV.

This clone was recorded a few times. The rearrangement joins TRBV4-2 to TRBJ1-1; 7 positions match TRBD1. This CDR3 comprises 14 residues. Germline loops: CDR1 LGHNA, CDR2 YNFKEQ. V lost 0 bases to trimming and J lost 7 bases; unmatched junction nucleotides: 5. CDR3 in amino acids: CASSQDERDSEAFF. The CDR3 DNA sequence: TGTGCCAGCAGCCAAGATGAGCGGGACAGTGAAGCTTTCTTT.

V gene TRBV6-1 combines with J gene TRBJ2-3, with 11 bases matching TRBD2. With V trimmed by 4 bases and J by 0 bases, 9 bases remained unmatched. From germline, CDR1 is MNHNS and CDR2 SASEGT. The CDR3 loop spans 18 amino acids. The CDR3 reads CASSATSGGYTSTDTQYF. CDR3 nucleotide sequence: TGTGCCAGCAGTGCCACTAGCGGGGGTTACACTAGCACAGATACGCAGTATTTT.

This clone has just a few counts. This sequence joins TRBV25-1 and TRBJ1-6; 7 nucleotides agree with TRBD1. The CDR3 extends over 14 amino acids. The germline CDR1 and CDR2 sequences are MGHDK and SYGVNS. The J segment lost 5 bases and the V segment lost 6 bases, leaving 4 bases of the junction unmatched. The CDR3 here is CASRETGNNSPLHF. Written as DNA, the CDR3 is TGTGCCAGCAGAGAGACAGGGAATAATTCACCCCTCCACTTT.

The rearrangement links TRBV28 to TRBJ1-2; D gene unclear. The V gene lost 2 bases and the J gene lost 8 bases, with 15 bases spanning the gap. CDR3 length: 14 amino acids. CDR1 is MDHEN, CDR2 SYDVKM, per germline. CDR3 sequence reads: CASSLPGRMEGYTF. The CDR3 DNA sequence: TGTGCCAGCAGTTTACCCGGACGCATGGAAGGCTACACCTTC.

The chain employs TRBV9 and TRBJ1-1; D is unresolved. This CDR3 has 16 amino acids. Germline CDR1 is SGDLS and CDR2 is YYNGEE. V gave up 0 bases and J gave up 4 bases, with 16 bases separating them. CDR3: CASSVGSPRGGTEAFF. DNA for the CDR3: TGTGCCAGCAGCGTAGGGTCCCCCCGGGGTGGCACTGAAGCTTTCTTT.

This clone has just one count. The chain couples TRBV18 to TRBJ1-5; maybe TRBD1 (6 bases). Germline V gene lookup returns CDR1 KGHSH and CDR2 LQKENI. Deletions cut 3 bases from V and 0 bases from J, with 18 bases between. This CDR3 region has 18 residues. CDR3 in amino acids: CASSPRARTADSNQPQHF. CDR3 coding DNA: TGTGCCAGCTCACCCCGGGCAAGGACAGCCGATAGCAATCAGCCCCAGCATTTT.

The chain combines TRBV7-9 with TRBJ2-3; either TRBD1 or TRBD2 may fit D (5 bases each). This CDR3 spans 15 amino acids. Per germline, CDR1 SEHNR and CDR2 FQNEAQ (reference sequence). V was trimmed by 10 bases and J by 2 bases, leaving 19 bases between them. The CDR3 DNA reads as TGTGCCATCATCACTCAGGGAGCCCCCACAGATACGCAGTATTTT. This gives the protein CAIITQGAPTDTQYF.

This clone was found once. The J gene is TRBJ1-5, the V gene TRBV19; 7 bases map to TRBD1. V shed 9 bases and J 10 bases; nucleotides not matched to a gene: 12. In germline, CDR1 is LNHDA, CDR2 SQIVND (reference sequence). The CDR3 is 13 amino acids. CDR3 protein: CASRGTDNLPQHF. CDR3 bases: TGTGCCAGCCGAGGGACAGACAATTTACCCCAGCATTTT. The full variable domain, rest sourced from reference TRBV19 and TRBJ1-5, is DGGITQSPKYLFRKEGQNVTLSCEQNLNHDAMYWYRQDPGQGLRLIYYSQIVNDFQKGDIAEGYSVSREKKESFPLTVTSAQKNPTAFYLCASRGTDNLPQHFGDGTRLSIL.

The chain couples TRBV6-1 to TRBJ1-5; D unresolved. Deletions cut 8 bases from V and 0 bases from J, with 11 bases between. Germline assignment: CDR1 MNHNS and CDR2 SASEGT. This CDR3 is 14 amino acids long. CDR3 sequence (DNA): TGTGCCAGCGCACGGGATTATAGCAATCAGCCCCAGCATTTT. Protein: CASARDYSNQPQHF.

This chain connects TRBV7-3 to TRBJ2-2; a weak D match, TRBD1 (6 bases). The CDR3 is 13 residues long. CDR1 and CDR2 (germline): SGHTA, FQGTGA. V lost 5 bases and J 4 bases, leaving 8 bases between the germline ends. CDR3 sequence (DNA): TGTGCCAGCAGCCTAGGGGGCACCGGGGAGCTGTTTTTT. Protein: CASSLGGTGELFF.

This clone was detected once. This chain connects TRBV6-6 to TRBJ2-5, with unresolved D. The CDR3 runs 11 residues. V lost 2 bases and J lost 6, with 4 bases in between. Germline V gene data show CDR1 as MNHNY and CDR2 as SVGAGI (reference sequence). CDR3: CASSYGQTQYF. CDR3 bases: TGTGCCAGCAGTTACGGCCAGACCCAGTACTTC.

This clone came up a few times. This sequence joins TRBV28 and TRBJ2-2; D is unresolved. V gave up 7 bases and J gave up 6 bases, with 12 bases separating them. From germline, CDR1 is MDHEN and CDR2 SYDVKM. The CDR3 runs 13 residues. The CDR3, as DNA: TGTGCCAGCAAAACAAGGTCTTCCGGGGAGCTGTTTTTT. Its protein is CASKTRSSGELFF. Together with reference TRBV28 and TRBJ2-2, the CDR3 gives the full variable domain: DVKVTQSSRYLVKRTGEKVFLECVQDMDHENMFWYRQDPGLGLRLIYFSYDVKMKEKGDIPEGYSVSREKKERFSLILESASTNQTSMYLCASKTRSSGELFFGEGSRLTVL.

This CDR3 is CASSQDRRGSSYNEQFF. CDR3 bases: TGCGCCAGCAGCCAAGATAGACGGGGGAGCTCCTACAATGAGCAGTTCTTC. V and J are TRBV4-3 and TRBJ2-1, with D tentatively TRBD2 (6 bases). CDR3 length: 17 amino acids. Germline CDR1 and CDR2: LGHNA and YSLEER. Trimming left V 0 bases short and J 0 bases short, with 12 bases between.

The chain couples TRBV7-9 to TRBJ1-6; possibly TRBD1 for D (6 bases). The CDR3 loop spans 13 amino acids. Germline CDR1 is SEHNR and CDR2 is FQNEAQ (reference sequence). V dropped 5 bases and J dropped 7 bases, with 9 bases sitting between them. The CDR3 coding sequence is TGTGCCAGCAGCCTCCAGGGGAATTCACCCCTCCACTTT. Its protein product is CASSLQGNSPLHF.

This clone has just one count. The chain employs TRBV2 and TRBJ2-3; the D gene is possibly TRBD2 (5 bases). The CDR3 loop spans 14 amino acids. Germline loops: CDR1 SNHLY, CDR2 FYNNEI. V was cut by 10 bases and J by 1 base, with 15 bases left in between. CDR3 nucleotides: TGTGCCACCGTTCGGGTGAGGGGCACAGATACGCAGTATTTT. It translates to CATVRVRGTDTQYF.